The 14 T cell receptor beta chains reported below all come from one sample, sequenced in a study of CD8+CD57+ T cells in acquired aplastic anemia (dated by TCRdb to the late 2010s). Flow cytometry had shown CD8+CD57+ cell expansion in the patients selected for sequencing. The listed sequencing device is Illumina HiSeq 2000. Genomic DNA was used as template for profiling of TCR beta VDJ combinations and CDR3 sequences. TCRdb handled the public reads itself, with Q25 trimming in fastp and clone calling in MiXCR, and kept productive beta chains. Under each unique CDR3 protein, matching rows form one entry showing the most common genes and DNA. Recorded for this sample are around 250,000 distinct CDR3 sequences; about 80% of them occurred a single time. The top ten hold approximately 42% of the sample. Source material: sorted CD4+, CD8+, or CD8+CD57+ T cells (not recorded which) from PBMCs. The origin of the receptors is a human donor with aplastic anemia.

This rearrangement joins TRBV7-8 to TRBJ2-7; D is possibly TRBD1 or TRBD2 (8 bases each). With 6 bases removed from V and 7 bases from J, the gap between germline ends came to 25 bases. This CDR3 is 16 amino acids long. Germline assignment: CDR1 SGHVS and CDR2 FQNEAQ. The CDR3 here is CASRIAGQADTEEQYV. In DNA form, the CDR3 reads TGTGCCAGCAGGATAGCGGGACAGGCGGACACGGAGGAGCAGTACGTC.

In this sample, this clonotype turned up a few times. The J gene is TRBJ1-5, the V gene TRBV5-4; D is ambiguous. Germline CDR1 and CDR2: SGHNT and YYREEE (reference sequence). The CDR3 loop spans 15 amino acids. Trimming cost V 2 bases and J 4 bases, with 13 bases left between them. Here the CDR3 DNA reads TGTGCCAGCAGCTTTACTAGCTCGAGAAATCAGCCCCAGCATTTT. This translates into CASSFTSSRNQPQHF.

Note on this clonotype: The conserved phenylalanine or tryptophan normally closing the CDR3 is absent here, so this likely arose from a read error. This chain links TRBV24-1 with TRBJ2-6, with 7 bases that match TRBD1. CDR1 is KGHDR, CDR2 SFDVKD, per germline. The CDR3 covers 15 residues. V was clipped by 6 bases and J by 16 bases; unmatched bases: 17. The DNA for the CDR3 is TGTGCCACCAGTCACAAGAAAACAGGGGTCGGAGAGCTGACTATC. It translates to CATSHKKTGVGELTI.

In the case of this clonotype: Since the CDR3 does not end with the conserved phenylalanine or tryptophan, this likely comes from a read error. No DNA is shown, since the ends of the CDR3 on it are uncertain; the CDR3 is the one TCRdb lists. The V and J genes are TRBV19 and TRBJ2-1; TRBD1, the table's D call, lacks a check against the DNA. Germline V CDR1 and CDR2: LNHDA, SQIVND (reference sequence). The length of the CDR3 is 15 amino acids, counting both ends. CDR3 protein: CASRRGLGSPLHQVN.

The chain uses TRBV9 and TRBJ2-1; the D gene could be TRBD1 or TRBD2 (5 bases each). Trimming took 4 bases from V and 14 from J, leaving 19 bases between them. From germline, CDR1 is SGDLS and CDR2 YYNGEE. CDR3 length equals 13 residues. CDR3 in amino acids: CASSYRVGQEEFF. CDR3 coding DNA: TGTGCCAGCAGCTATCGGGTGGGGCAGGAGGAGTTCTTC.

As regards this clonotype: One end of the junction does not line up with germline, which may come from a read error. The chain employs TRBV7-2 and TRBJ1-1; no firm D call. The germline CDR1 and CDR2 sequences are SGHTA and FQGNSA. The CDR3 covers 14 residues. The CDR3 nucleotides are TGTGCCAGCAGCAAGGGTACGGGGAGGACTGCAGCTTTTTTT. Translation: CASSKGTGRTAAFF. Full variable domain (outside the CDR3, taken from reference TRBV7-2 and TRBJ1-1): GAGVSQSPSNKVTEKGKDVELRCDPISGHTALYWYRQSLGQGLEFLIYFQGNSAPDKSGLPSDRFSAERTGGSVSTLTIQRTQQEDSAVYLCASSKGTGRTAAFFGQGTRLTVV.

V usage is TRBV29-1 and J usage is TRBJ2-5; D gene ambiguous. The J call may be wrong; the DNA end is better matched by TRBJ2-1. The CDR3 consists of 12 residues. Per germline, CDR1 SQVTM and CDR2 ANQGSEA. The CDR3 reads CSVGRAHKTQFF. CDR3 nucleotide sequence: TGCAGCGTTGGACGTGCGCACAAGACCCAGTTCTTC.

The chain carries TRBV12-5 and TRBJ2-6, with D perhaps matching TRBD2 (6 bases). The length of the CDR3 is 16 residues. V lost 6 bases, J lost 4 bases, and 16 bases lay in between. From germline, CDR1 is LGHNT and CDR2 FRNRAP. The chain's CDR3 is CASGGAGSYGANVLTF. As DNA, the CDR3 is TGTGCTAGTGGCGGAGCGGGTAGCTACGGGGCCAACGTCCTGACTTTC.

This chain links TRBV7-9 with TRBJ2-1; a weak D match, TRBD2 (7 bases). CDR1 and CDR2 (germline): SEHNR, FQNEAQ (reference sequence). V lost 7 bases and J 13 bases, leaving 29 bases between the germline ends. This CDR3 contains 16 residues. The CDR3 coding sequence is TGTGCCAGCAACGACCAAGGGAACACCGGGGGGCTGTTTCAGTTCTTC. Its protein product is CASNDQGNTGGLFQFF.

The CDR3 coding sequence is TGTGCCAGGAGCCAAGGGCTGGGGGACGGTCAGGATGAGCAGTTCTTC. Residues: CARSQGLGDGQDEQFF. The chain is built from TRBV11-3 and TRBJ2-1; D may correspond to TRBD1 or TRBD2 (5 bases each). V dropped 9 bases and J dropped 8 bases, with 26 bases sitting between them. This CDR3 contains 16 residues. The V gene's germline CDR1 is SGHNT and CDR2 YENEEA.

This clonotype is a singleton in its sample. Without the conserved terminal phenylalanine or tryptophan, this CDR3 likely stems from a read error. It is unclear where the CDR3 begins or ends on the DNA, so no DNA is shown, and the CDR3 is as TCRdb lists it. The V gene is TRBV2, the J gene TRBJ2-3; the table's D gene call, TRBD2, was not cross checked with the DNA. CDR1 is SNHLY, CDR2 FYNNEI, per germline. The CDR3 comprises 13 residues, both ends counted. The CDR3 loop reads CASLVGQRENQYI.

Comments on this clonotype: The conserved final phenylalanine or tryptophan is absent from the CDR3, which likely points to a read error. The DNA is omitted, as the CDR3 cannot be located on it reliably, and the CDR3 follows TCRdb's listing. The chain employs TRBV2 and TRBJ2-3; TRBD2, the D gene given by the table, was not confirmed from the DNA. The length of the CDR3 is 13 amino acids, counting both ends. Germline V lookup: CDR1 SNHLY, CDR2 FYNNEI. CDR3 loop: CASSDGDSNQPQH.

Written as DNA, the CDR3 is TGTGCCAGTACCGACAGGCCCTCTGGGGCCAACGTCCTGACTTTC. Its protein product is CASTDRPSGANVLTF. J is TRBJ2-6 and V is TRBV19, with D perhaps matching TRBD1 (6 bases). Trimming removed 7 bases from V and 0 bases from J, with 10 bases in between. There are 15 residues in the CDR3. CDR1 is LNHDA and CDR2 is SQIVND in the germline V gene (reference sequence).

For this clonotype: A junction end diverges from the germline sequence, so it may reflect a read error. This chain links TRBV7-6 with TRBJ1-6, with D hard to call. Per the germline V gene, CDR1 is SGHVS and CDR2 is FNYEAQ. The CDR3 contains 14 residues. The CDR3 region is CASSLSSYDSPLDF. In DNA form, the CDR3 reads TGTGCCAGCAGCTTGAGTTCCTATGATTCCCCCCTCGACTTT.